This TCR beta chain derives from a study of Ad26.COV2.S vaccination and SARS-CoV-2 variants. Specified treatment: around 19 received Ad26.COV2.S at low or high dose, single or two shots; five or six received placebo; per-sample allocation not given. The samples were gathered on day 63 after the first injection of vaccine or placebo. Expression of Wuhan-strain SARS-CoV-2 spike came from the Ad26 vector that formed the vaccine. Measured with immunoSEQ multiplex PCR; TCRdb has only the in-frame clones, and not every one. The repertoire holds approximately 500,000 clones, with 87% as singletons. The CDR3 covers 14 residues. From germline, CDR1 is SNHLY and CDR2 FYNNEI. V lost 8 bases, J lost 8 bases, and 21 bases lay in between. Concerning this clone itself: Antigen: not known.

General observations from the study: There was a possibility that the TCR breadth and depth analyses underestimated total T cell responses. Reported findings describe substantial breadth in spike-specific CD8+ and CD4+ T cell responses following vaccination.

The sequence was collected from a person aged 18 to 59 who received the Ad26.COV2.S COVID-19 vaccine or a placebo. The rearrangement links TRBV2 to TRBJ1-2, with a weak D call TRBD1 (5 bases). Material: peripheral blood, obtained in a trial of Ad26.COV2.S vaccine versus placebo. Here the CDR3 DNA reads TGTGCCAGCGACCTCGGGGCAGCCTGGGGAGGCTACACCTTC. Encoded protein: CASDLGAAWGGYTF.